This T cell receptor (beta chain) was identified during a study of regulatory T cells in long-lasting Graves disease. Remarks on this clonotype: The DNA is omitted, as the CDR3 cannot be located on it reliably, and the CDR3 follows TCRdb's listing.

The time point is: persistent/refractory GD, antithyroid drugs over 5 years with positive TRAb. After RNA was extracted from PBMCs, the TCR library was made from it. Construction of TCR beta libraries relied on iRepertoire HTBI primers and on Arm-PCR targeting CDR3 regions. TCRdb analysed the multiplex PCR reads with MiXCR anew, one entry per CDR3 protein. The sample lists approximately 400,000 distinct CDR3 sequences, about 25% seen once, with around 26% in the top ten. Inclusive of both ends, the CDR3 amounts to 16 amino acids. CDR1 is MNHEY, CDR2 SMNVEV, per germline (reference sequence). The sequence was collected from a female donor with Graves disease. The starting material was peripheral blood mononuclear cells (PBMCs), obtained when the disease was refractory, from a patient treated with antithyroid drugs. The J gene is TRBJ1-2, the V gene TRBV27; the D call in the table, TRBD1, was not verified against the DNA. The CDR3 reads CASSIRGSTLVYGCTF.